Presented here are 30 T cell receptor beta chains from one specimen sequenced in a study of blood T cells in healthy people across ages. Then a second PCR, running about 6 to 12 cycles, was carried out with a sample-barcoded 5' primer and a J-beta primer mix. TCRdb itself ran the 5' RACE reads through MiXCR, one entry per CDR3 protein. Of 500,000 to 700,000 distinct CDR3 sequences in the sample, approximately 30% are singletons; the top ten hold around 14%. The sequencing sample was made of blood. These receptor sequences come from a woman older than 75 in good health.

This clonotype was seen a few times. The rearrangement uses TRBV20-1 and TRBJ2-7; 9 bases are a match to TRBD2. CDR3 length: 14 amino acids. Germline V lookup: CDR1 DFQATT, CDR2 SNEGSKA (reference sequence). With 7 bases clipped from V and 0 bases from J, the junction kept 7 bases outside the gene matches. CDR3 region: CSGRSGGDSYEQYF. CDR3 nucleotides: TGCAGTGGCCGTAGCGGGGGCGACTCCTACGAGCAGTACTTC.

At least ten counts were recorded for this clonotype. The chain is built from TRBV7-3 and TRBJ1-2; D gene ambiguous. CDR1 is SGHTA and CDR2 is FQGTGA in the germline V gene. V was trimmed by 5 bases and J by 3 bases, leaving 19 bases between them. The CDR3 extends over 16 amino acids. The chain's CDR3 is CASSPRGGPRDYGYTF. The CDR3 nucleotides are TGTGCCAGCAGCCCACGGGGTGGCCCACGGGACTATGGCTACACCTTC.

This clonotype was seen repeatedly, ten times or more. The chain is built from TRBV7-2 and TRBJ1-2, with 8 bases fitting TRBD1. V was pared by 1 base and J by 8 bases, with 15 bases of the junction left unmatched. Germline V gives CDR1 SGHTA, CDR2 FQGNSA. The CDR3 consists of 17 residues. The CDR3 bases are TGTGCCAGCAGCTTAGTCGGACAGGGACTAGTAGTTCGGGGCTACACCTTC. Its protein is CASSLVGQGLVVRGYTF.

This rearrangement joins TRBV12-3 or TRBV12-4 to TRBJ2-7; a weak D match, TRBD1 (7 bases). The CDR3 runs to 16 residues. V was pared by 1 base and J by 2 bases, with 15 bases between. CDR3 sequence reads: CASSLGRGDSTYEQYF. The CDR3 DNA reads TGTGCCAGCAGTTTAGGCCGCGGGGACAGCACCTACGAGCAGTACTTC.

On this clonotype: This may come from a read error, since a much larger clone is one base off. The chain carries TRBV20-1 and TRBJ2-5, with D possibly being TRBD2 (7 bases). This CDR3 comprises 15 residues. The V gene's germline CDR1 is DFQATT and CDR2 SNEGSKA (reference sequence). The V end was cut by 0 bases, the J end by 5 bases, with 16 bases between. Here the CDR3 reads CSARDREERGETQYF. The CDR3 DNA sequence: TGCAGTGCTAGAGATCGGGAGGAGAGGGGGGAGACCCAGTACTTC.

This clonotype was detected a few times. The rearrangement joins TRBV20-1 to TRBJ1-1; weak D call: TRBD1 (6 bases). Germline V CDR1 and CDR2: DFQATT, SNEGSKA (reference sequence). Trimming took 5 bases from V and 8 from J, leaving 21 bases between them. The CDR3 has 14 amino acids. The CDR3 DNA reads as TGCAGTGCTGGGGGAGGGGGTGGGCAGCTAGAAGCTTTCTTT. Protein: CSAGGGGGQLEAFF.

This clonotype was seen at least ten times. The V call is TRBV5-1, the J call TRBJ2-7, with TRBD1 identical over 7 bases. The length of the CDR3 is 14 residues. Looked up from germline, CDR1 is SGHRS and CDR2 is YFSETQ. V lost 6 bases to trimming and J lost 3 bases; unmatched junction nucleotides: 9. The CDR3 DNA reads TGCGCCAGCAAGGCCGGGACAGTAAACTACGAGCAGTACTTC. Its protein is CASKAGTVNYEQYF.

Worth noting for this clonotype: A much more abundant neighbour one base away suggests this may be a read error. V gene TRBV7-9 combines with J gene TRBJ2-5, with TRBD2 identical over 8 bases. This CDR3 has 15 amino acids. Germline lookup yields CDR1 SEHNR and CDR2 FQNEAQ (reference sequence). The CDR3 DNA reads TGTACCAGCAGCGGGGGACACACAAGAGAGGAGACCCAGTACTTC. Translated: CTSSGGHTREETQYF.

This clonotype has a count of ten or more. The chain has TRBV5-1 and TRBJ2-7; tentative D call: TRBD2 (5 bases). V lost 3 bases and J lost 5, with 18 bases in between. Per the germline V gene, CDR1 is SGHRS and CDR2 is YFSETQ. The CDR3 runs 15 residues. CDR3 protein: CASSSEGRVVHEQYF. DNA for the CDR3: TGCGCCAGCAGCTCTGAAGGGCGGGTAGTCCACGAGCAGTACTTC.

This clonotype appeared many times. The chain carries TRBV15 and TRBJ2-5; 9 nucleotides align to TRBD1. The CDR3 runs to 15 residues. Germline V gene data show CDR1 as LNHNV and CDR2 as YYDKDF (reference sequence). V was pared by 0 bases and J by 5 bases, with 4 bases of the junction left unmatched. Written as DNA, the CDR3 is TGTGCCACCAGCAGAGATAGAGGACAGGGGGAGACCCAGTACTTC. Its protein product is CATSRDRGQGETQYF.

This clonotype was recorded at least ten times. The chain has TRBV6-4 and TRBJ1-5; D gene ambiguous. The CDR3 loop spans 19 amino acids. Germline-derived CDR1 and CDR2 are MRHNA and SNTAGT. Trimming took off 5 bases at V and 0 bases at J, with 23 bases between the two ends. The CDR3 is CASSQLTSTENYSNQPQHF. In DNA, the CDR3 is TGTGCCAGCAGTCAGCTGACGTCGACGGAGAATTATAGCAATCAGCCCCAGCATTTT.

The sample holds many counts of this clonotype. The V call is TRBV7-2, the J call TRBJ2-6; D possibly corresponds to TRBD2 (5 bases). Germline CDR1 and CDR2: SGHTA and FQGNSA. V dropped 6 bases and J dropped 0 bases, with 9 bases sitting between them. This CDR3 comprises 15 residues. CDR3 in amino acids: CASSPGGSGANVLTF. The DNA for the CDR3 is TGTGCCAGCAGTCCCGGAGGCTCTGGGGCCAACGTCCTGACTTTC.

This clonotype was seen ten or more times. This chain joins TRBV12-3 or TRBV12-4 and TRBJ2-5; D tentatively fits TRBD1 or TRBD2 (5 bases each). V shed 2 bases and J shed 5 bases, with 9 bases lying between them. The CDR3 covers 13 residues. The CDR3 sequence: CASSLSGTETQYF. The CDR3 nucleotides are TGTGCCAGCAGTTTATCCGGGACCGAGACCCAGTACTTC.

This clonotype showed up many times. The V gene is TRBV4-2, the J gene TRBJ1-2, with D maybe TRBD1 (5 bases). From germline, CDR1 is LGHNA and CDR2 YNFKEQ. The V gene lost 1 base and the J gene lost 0 bases, with 9 bases spanning the gap. The CDR3 has 15 residues. The CDR3 reads CASSQVQGTNYGYTF. CDR3 in DNA: TGTGCCAGCAGCCAAGTCCAGGGCACTAACTATGGCTACACCTTC.

The rearrangement joins TRBV27 to TRBJ2-7; 11 bases match TRBD2. The CDR3 covers 15 residues. Germline assignment: CDR1 MNHEY and CDR2 SMNVEV (reference sequence). The V and J ends lost 0 bases and 2 bases, in that order; junction bases with no gene match: 0. As DNA, the CDR3 is TGTGCCAGCAGTTTATCACTAGCGGGAGCCTACGAGCAGTACTTC. This sequence encodes CASSLSLAGAYEQYF.

This clonotype was counted at least ten times. J is TRBJ2-1 and V is TRBV5-1; 9 nucleotides line up with TRBD2. CDR1 and CDR2 (germline): SGHRS, YFSETQ. Trimming removed 1 base from V and 7 bases from J; junction bases left unmatched: 6. The CDR3 totals 15 residues. This CDR3 is CASSLRGGAENEQFF. The CDR3 coding sequence is TGCGCCAGCAGCTTGCGCGGGGGGGCCGAGAATGAGCAGTTCTTC.

This clonotype has a single count. The chain recombines TRBV29-1 with TRBJ2-3; D possibly corresponds to TRBD1 (6 bases). Germline assignment: CDR1 SQVTM and CDR2 ANQGSEA. This CDR3 comprises 14 residues. Trimming stripped 6 bases from V and 6 bases from J, with 19 bases between. In DNA, the CDR3 is TGCAGCGTCGGGCGGAGCGAGGGGGTGGATACGCAGTATTTT. It yields the protein CSVGRSEGVDTQYF.

The chain links TRBV6-1 to TRBJ1-1; D not resolved. V shed 9 bases and J shed 3 bases, with 14 bases lying between them. This CDR3 comprises 13 residues. Germline CDR1 MNHNS, CDR2 SASEGT. In DNA, the CDR3 is TGTGCCAGTTCATGGGGAGAGGACACTGAAGCTTTCTTT. Its protein product is CASSWGEDTEAFF.

This clonotype was counted at least ten times. This chain links TRBV7-9 with TRBJ2-1; 7 bases map to TRBD2. The V gene's germline CDR1 is SEHNR and CDR2 FQNEAQ (reference sequence). The V gene end was trimmed by 4 bases and the J gene end by 5 bases; junction bases not matched to a gene: 11. There are 16 residues in the CDR3. The DNA for the CDR3 is TGTGCCAGCAGCTCCCCTTTCGGGGGGATCAACAATGAGCAGTTCTTC. This translates into CASSSPFGGINNEQFF. The complete variable domain, with remaining parts taken from reference TRBV7-9 and TRBJ2-1, reads DTGVSQNPRHKITKRGQNVTFRCDPISEHNRLYWYRQTLGQGPEFLTYFQNEAQLEKSRLLSDRFSAERPKGSFSTLEIQRTEQGDSAMYLCASSSPFGGINNEQFFGPGTRLTVL.

The rearrangement joins TRBV20-1 to TRBJ2-1; TRBD1 matches at 8 bases. Trimming cost V 3 bases and J 3 bases; bases outside gene matches: 4. The CDR3 spans 14 residues. CDR1 is DFQATT, CDR2 SNEGSKA, per germline (reference sequence). CDR3 amino acids: CSASAGGVYNEQFF. As DNA, the CDR3 is TGCAGTGCTAGTGCAGGGGGCGTCTACAATGAGCAGTTCTTC.

This clonotype appeared many times. The chain carries TRBV4-1 and TRBJ2-7; 7 bases are shared with TRBD1. V lost 0 bases, J lost 3 bases, and 8 bases stayed unmatched. The CDR3 has 16 amino acids. From germline, CDR1 is MGHRA and CDR2 YSYEKL. The CDR3 here is CASSQDLDRAGYEQYF. CDR3 DNA: TGCGCCAGCAGCCAAGATCTAGACAGGGCCGGCTACGAGCAGTACTTC.

In its sample, this clonotype was seen a few times. The V call is TRBV24-1, the J call TRBJ2-2; unclear D gene. Trimming pared 2 bases from V and 0 bases from J, leaving 6 bases between. Germline CDR1 reads KGHDR; CDR2 reads SFDVKD. The CDR3 loop spans 15 amino acids. The CDR3, as DNA: TGTGCCACCAGTGATTCGTACGCGAACACCGGGGAGCTGTTTTTT. Protein product: CATSDSYANTGELFF.

The chain has TRBV7-2 and TRBJ2-5; 10 bases are a match to TRBD2. There are 15 residues in the CDR3. Trimming took 2 bases from V and 11 from J; bases not matched to a gene: 11. Germline V gives CDR1 SGHTA, CDR2 FQGNSA. The CDR3 nucleotides read TGTGCCAGCAGCTTAAAACTAGCGGGGAACAATGAGCAGTACTTC. This codes for CASSLKLAGNNEQYF.

This clonotype was seen a few times. The chain links TRBV6-2 or TRBV6-3 to TRBJ1-2; no definite D call. CDR3 length equals 15 residues. CDR1 is MNHEY, CDR2 SVGEGT, per germline. Trimming left V 1 base short and J 7 bases short, with 16 bases between. The chain's CDR3 is CASSYFREGVGGYTF. In DNA, the CDR3 is TGTGCCAGCAGTTACTTCCGGGAGGGAGTTGGTGGCTACACCTTC.

This clonotype was observed at least ten times. The chain links TRBV4-3 to TRBJ2-2; 8 bases are shared with TRBD1. The ends lost 1 base at V and 0 bases at J; junction bases unmatched: 1. The CDR3 is made up of 16 amino acids. Germline CDR1 is LGHNA and CDR2 is YSLEER. This CDR3 is CASSQGQGPNTGELFF. The CDR3, as DNA: TGCGCCAGCAGCCAAGGACAGGGGCCGAACACCGGGGAGCTGTTTTTT.

Only a few counts were recorded for this clonotype. The chain couples TRBV20-1 to TRBJ1-1; D might be TRBD1 (6 bases). The CDR3 spans 14 residues. V shed 6 bases and J shed 5 bases, with 19 bases lying between them. Looked up from germline, CDR1 is DFQATT and CDR2 is SNEGSKA (reference sequence). CDR3 in DNA: TGCAGTGCACCTATGGGGGGGCTCGGAACTGAAGCTTTCTTT. Amino acid sequence: CSAPMGGLGTEAFF.

At least ten counts were recorded for this clonotype. J is TRBJ2-1 and V is TRBV12-3 or TRBV12-4, with D maybe TRBD2 (6 bases). The V and J ends lost 2 bases and 4 bases respectively, with 12 bases between them. The CDR3 is made up of 15 amino acids. CDR3 in amino acids: CASSLISAGYNEQFF. The CDR3, as DNA: TGTGCCAGCAGTTTAATTAGCGCGGGGTACAATGAGCAGTTCTTC.

This clonotype came up many times. This chain joins TRBV20-1 and TRBJ2-2, with 8 positions matching TRBD2. From germline, CDR1 is DFQATT and CDR2 SNEGSKA (reference sequence). The CDR3 is 15 residues long. V lost 5 bases and J lost 2; bases outside the gene matches: 7. CDR3 region: CSARGLGVNTGELFF. The DNA for the CDR3 is TGCAGTGCTCGGGGACTAGGAGTCAACACCGGGGAGCTGTTTTTT.

This rearrangement joins TRBV11-2 to TRBJ2-5; D is unclear. The J call is uncertain, as TRBJ2-7 better fits the DNA end. This CDR3 has 13 amino acids. Germline CDR1 reads SGHAT; CDR2 reads FQNNGV. DNA of the CDR3: TGTGCCAGCAGCTTTAACAGAGACTACGAGCAGTACTTC. This translates into CASSFNRDYEQYF.

This clonotype was seen ten or more times. The chain recombines TRBV2 with TRBJ2-7; D is unclear. Trimming stripped 0 bases from V and 7 bases from J, with 13 bases between. This CDR3 comprises 14 residues. Germline V gene sequence: CDR1 SNHLY, CDR2 FYNNEI. Written as DNA, the CDR3 is TGTGCCAGCAGTGAAGCGAGGCAGTTTGGAGAGCAGTACTTC. Translated, it gives CASSEARQFGEQYF.